A selection of T cell receptor beta chains follows, all from one sample in a study of vaccination effects on CD4 cells after COVID-19. Measured with immunoSEQ multiplex PCR; TCRdb has only the in-frame clones, and not every one. The sample shows 28,000 or so clones, more than 60% of them seen only once. These receptors have no identified antigens. Material: CD4+ T cells from PBMCs cultured with HCoV-NL63 spike peptides, obtained after COVID-19 vaccination. These receptors were taken from a human donor who received a COVID-19 vaccine. CDR3s include the opening cysteine and the closing phenylalanine or tryptophan. The order of the fields is J gene, clone size, V gene, D gene, CDR3 DNA, CDR3 protein. D genes are given only for firm matches. Clone size appears in some rows only: once, few, many, or a class for an expanded clone.

>TRBJ2-2|NA|TRBV9|NA
TGTGCCAGCAGCGTAGACGGTAACACCGGGGAGCTGTTTTTT
CASSVDGNTGELFF
>TRBJ2-1|NA|TRBV7-6|NA
TGTGCCAGCAGCTTAATGAGTACGGGTGCTGAGCAGTTCTTC
CASSLMSTGAEQFF
>TRBJ2-1|NA|TRBV27|TRBD2
TGTGCCAGCAGTTTACCCGGGACTAGCGGGAGGCATAACAATGAGCAGTTCTTC
CASSLPGTSGRHNNEQFF
>TRBJ2-5|NA|TRBV2|NA
TGTGCCAGCAGTGAACTCTCAGTGGAGACCCAGTACTTC
CASSELSVETQYF
>TRBJ2-1|NA|TRBV18|TRBD2
TGTGCCAGCTCCAATTCGGCACTAGCGGGAGTGATTGAGCAGTTCTTC
CASSNSALAGVIEQFF
>TRBJ2-1|NA|TRBV18|TRBD1
TGTGCCAGCTCACCCCTAGACAGGGCAAAGGGACGCGATGAGCAGTTCTTC
CASSPLDRAKGRDEQFF
>TRBJ2-1|once|TRBV10-2|TRBD1
TGCGCCAGCAACCGGGACAGGGGGCTCTCCGGCTACAATGAGCAGTTCTTC
CASNRDRGLSGYNEQFF
>TRBJ2-2|NA|TRBV11-2|TRBD1
TGTGCCAGCAGCCCCGGACAGGTCTGGCCCGGGGAGCTGTTTTTT
CASSPGQVWPGELFF
>TRBJ1-1|NA|TRBV9|NA
TGTGCCAGCAGCGTAGACATCATGAACACTGAAGCTTTCTTT
CASSVDIMNTEAFF
>TRBJ2-3|NA|TRBV29-1|TRBD2
TGCAGCGTTGATGGCGGGGGGGGCGGAGATACGCAGTATTTT
CSVDGGGGGDTQYF
>TRBJ2-7|NA|TRBV23-1|NA
TGCGCCAGCAGCCCAAAGGCAGAGGGGCAAACCTACGAGCAGTACTTC
CASSPKAEGQTYEQYF
>TRBJ1-5|few|TRBV2|NA
TGTGCCAGCAGGGAGCAGGGTTATAGCAATCAGCCCCAGCATTTT
CASREQGYSNQPQHF
>TRBJ1-6|NA|TRBV2|TRBD1
TGTGCCATAGGACAGGGTGAAAATTCACCCCTCCACTTT
CAIGQGENSPLHF
>TRBJ1-2|NA|TRBV5-4|NA
TGTGCCAGCAGCTTGTACCAGAGCTCCGGCTACACCTTC
CASSLYQSSGYTF
>TRBJ2-7|NA|TRBV12-3/TRBV12-4|NA
TGTGCCAGCAGTTACCTGGGACTCTACGAGCAGTACTTC
CASSYLGLYEQYF
>TRBJ1-5|NA|TRBV7-2|NA
TGTGCCAGCAGCTTGGGGGGGCTTAGCAATCAGCCCCAGCATTTT
CASSLGGLSNQPQHF
>TRBJ2-7|once|TRBV21-1|NA
TGTGCCAGCAGCAAACGAGGTATCGGGACAGGGTCCCACGAGCAGTACTTC
CASSKRGIGTGSHEQYF
>TRBJ2-4|NA|TRBV4-1|NA
TGCGCCAGCAGCCCAGAGGCCGACGGGAGAAACATTCAGTACTTC
CASSPEADGRNIQYF
>TRBJ1-4|NA|TRBV9|TRBD1
TGTGCCAGCAGCTTATGGACAGGGGGTAACGAAAAACTGTTTTTT
CASSLWTGGNEKLFF
>TRBJ2-1|NA|TRBV4-1|TRBD2
TGCGCCAGCAGCCAAGTCCTAGCGGGATCATTTGAGTTCTTC
CASSQVLAGSFEFF
>TRBJ2-7|NA|TRBV6-1|NA
TGTGCCAGCAGTGAATGGGCGGGCGCCGGGGTGTACGAGCAGTACTTC
CASSEWAGAGVYEQYF
>TRBJ2-3|NA|TRBV4-1|TRBD2
TGCGCCAGCAGCCGCAATAGCGGGGTGGGGTCAGATACGCAGTATTTT
CASSRNSGVGSDTQYF
>TRBJ2-5|once|TRBV2|TRBD1
TGTGCCAGCAGTGTGGACAGGGGGCAAGAGACCCAGTACTTC
CASSVDRGQETQYF
>TRBJ1-1|NA|TRBV7-9|NA
TGTGCCAGCAGCCCAGACAGGAGCGCTGAAGCTTTCTTT
CASSPDRSAEAFF
>TRBJ2-5|NA|TRBV6-5|NA
TGTGCCAGCCGCGGAGGCCAAGAGACCCAGTACTTC
CASRGGQETQYF
>TRBJ1-1|NA|TRBV19|NA
TGTGCCAGTAGTAAATCAGGGAACACTGAAGCTTTCTTT
CASSKSGNTEAFF
>TRBJ1-1|NA|TRBV7-9|TRBD1
TGTGCCAGCAGCCCAGGGACAGGGTTCGAAGCTTTCTTT
CASSPGTGFEAFF
>TRBJ1-1|NA|TRBV6-2/TRBV6-3|TRBD1
TGTGCCAGCAGTGTAAGCCCCTCCGGGGACAGCGTTGAAGCTTTCTTT
CASSVSPSGDSVEAFF
>TRBJ2-7|NA|TRBV2|NA
TGTGCCAGCAGTGGGCAGCTCTACGAGCAGTACTTC
CASSGQLYEQYF
>TRBJ2-7|few|TRBV5-4|TRBD2
TGTGCCAGCAGCTTGGGACTAGCGGGAGGGGTTTACGAGCAGTACTTC
CASSLGLAGGVYEQYF
>TRBJ2-1|once|TRBV20-1|NA
TGCAGTGCTCGTATTTACAATGAGCAGTTCTTC
CSARIYNEQFF